This TCR beta chain was captured in a study of T cell repertoires in cytomegalovirus infection. From the reads, TCRdb called clonotypes with MiXCR, one entry per CDR3 protein. In the table there are approximately 750,000 distinct CDR3 sequences, 35% to 45% of which are singletons. V lost 11 bases and J lost 1, with 14 bases in between. The CDR3 has 14 residues. Germline CDR1 MNHNS, CDR2 SASEGT. This clonotype was picked up a small number of times. The genes are TRBV6-1 and TRBJ2-2; the D is unclear. Input material: PBMCs. This TCR came from a human donor in good health (CMV status not recorded). Some clones in this sample may be carry-over from other donors' samples. The CDR3 DNA reads TGTGCCTCCGGAAAAACAAGGAACACCGGGGAGCTGTTTTTT. Translated: CASGKTRNTGELFF.